These 21 T cell receptor beta chains originate from one sample sequenced in a study of Graves' ophthalmopathy and Graves' hyperthyroidism. Amplification from RNA transcripts yielded the TCR beta CDR3 regions. RT-PCR with HTBI primers came first, then second-round multiplex PCR. TCRdb re-called the multiplex PCR reads through MiXCR, storing one row per CDR3 protein. The data contain roughly 300,000 distinct CDR3 sequences, roughly 16% of them singletons. The sample comprised peripheral blood. All receptors derive from an adult man with Graves' ophthalmopathy.

This clonotype has ten or more counts. The V call is TRBV27, the J call TRBJ2-2; no definite D call. This CDR3 region has 15 residues. Trimming removed 4 bases at V and 4 bases at J, with 13 bases between. Germline lookup yields CDR1 MNHEY and CDR2 SMNVEV (reference sequence). The CDR3 sequence: CASSSSQIRTGELFF. CDR3 sequence (DNA): TGTGCCAGCAGTTCGTCCCAAATCCGCACCGGGGAGCTGTTTTTT.

This clonotype was observed many times. The chain combines TRBV7-8 with TRBJ1-5; weak D call: TRBD1 (5 bases). Germline CDR1 and CDR2: SGHVS and FQNEAQ. Trimming shortened V by 1 base and J by 13 bases, and 14 bases separated the two germline ends. The CDR3 length is 13 residues. CDR3 region: CASSLEGGSGQHF. The DNA of the CDR3 is TGTGCCAGCAGCTTAGAGGGCGGCTCAGGGCAGCATTTT.

This clonotype was counted a few times. The chain employs TRBV30 and TRBJ2-6; D is possibly TRBD2 (5 bases). Trimming shortened V by 0 bases and J by 1 base, and 10 bases separated the two germline ends. The CDR3 totals 16 residues. Looked up from germline, CDR1 is GTSNPN and CDR2 is SVGIG (reference sequence). The CDR3 is CAWSVLRGSGANVLTF. CDR3 sequence (DNA): TGTGCCTGGAGTGTACTAAGAGGGTCTGGGGCCAACGTCCTGACTTTC.

The table lists this clonotype with many counts. The rearrangement joins TRBV10-2 to TRBJ2-5; 7 bases map to TRBD1. The CDR3 has 20 amino acids. CDR1 is WSHSY, CDR2 SAAADI, per germline. Losses at the gene ends were 3 bases for V and 4 bases for J; bases not matched to a gene: 23. Here the CDR3 reads CASSERSPQTGTQPPETQYF. The CDR3 DNA follows: TGCGCCAGCAGTGAACGGTCCCCCCAGACAGGGACCCAACCGCCAGAGACCCAGTACTTC.

V usage is TRBV30 and J usage is TRBJ2-4; tentatively, D is TRBD2 (5 bases). CDR3 size: 14 residues. CDR1 GTSNPN and CDR2 SVGIG come from the germline V gene (reference sequence). V was clipped by 2 bases and J by 0 bases, with 8 bases between them. CDR3 region: CAWSSGVAKNIQYF. The CDR3 DNA sequence: TGTGCCTGGAGTTCCGGGGTAGCCAAAAACATTCAGTACTTC. The entire variable domain, with the rest obtained from reference TRBV30 and TRBJ2-4, is as follows: SQTIHQWPATLVQPVGSPLSLECTVEGTSNPNLYWYRQAAGRGLQLLFYSVGIGQISSEVPQNLSASRPQDRQFILSSKKLLLSDSGFYLCAWSSGVAKNIQYFGAGTRLSVL.

In its sample, this clonotype was seen many times. V is TRBV12-3 or TRBV12-4 and J is TRBJ2-2, with 7 positions matching TRBD2. The trim removed 5 bases at V and 7 bases at J, leaving 16 bases unmatched. The CDR3 loop spans 17 amino acids. DNA of the CDR3: TGTGCCAGCAGTCCTCGAGCTAGCGGTCATCTCATCGGGGAGCTGTTTTTT. Its translation: CASSPRASGHLIGELFF.

This chain links TRBV20-1 with TRBJ2-5; 8 positions match TRBD2. In germline, CDR1 is DFQATT, CDR2 SNEGSKA (reference sequence). With V trimmed by 6 bases and J by 4 bases, 7 bases remained unmatched. The CDR3 sequence is 13 residues long. The CDR3, as DNA: TGCAGTGCCGTCCGGGCGGGAGGAGAGACCCAGTACTTC. It is translated as CSAVRAGGETQYF.

This clonotype was counted ten times or more. The V call is TRBV4-1, the J call TRBJ2-5; D may be TRBD2 (6 bases). The CDR3 is 17 residues long. V was trimmed by 0 bases and J by 4 bases, leaving 18 bases between them. The V gene's germline CDR1 is MGHRA and CDR2 YSYEKL. The chain's CDR3 is CASSQDRGGGGTETQYF. CDR3 nucleotide sequence: TGCGCCAGCAGCCAAGATCGGGGAGGAGGAGGAACAGAGACCCAGTACTTC.

This clonotype was picked up many times. The CDR3 loop reads CASGSPGGSGSGANVLTF. The CDR3 region has the DNA TGTGCCAGCGGTTCCCCTGGGGGGAGCGGCTCTGGGGCCAACGTCCTGACTTTC. This sequence joins TRBV2 and TRBJ2-6, with D possibly matching TRBD2 (6 bases). The V end was cut by 8 bases, the J end by 0 bases, with 20 bases between. Germline V gene data show CDR1 as SNHLY and CDR2 as FYNNEI. The CDR3 is 18 residues long.

This clonotype was seen many times. V is TRBV28 and J is TRBJ2-4; D is unresolved. The CDR3 has 12 amino acids. Trimming stripped 5 bases from V and 8 bases from J, with 10 bases between. Germline CDR1 reads MDHEN; CDR2 reads SYDVKM. The chain's CDR3 is CASSLTVDIQYF. Written as DNA, the CDR3 is TGTGCCAGCAGTCTGACTGTAGACATTCAGTACTTC.

This clonotype was recorded at least ten times. CDR3 sequence (DNA): TGCAGTGCCTGGGCCGGACAGGGATTCCCCGTCCTGACTTTC. This translates into CSAWAGQGFPVLTF. The V call is TRBV20-1, the J call TRBJ2-6; TRBD1 matches 8 bases. CDR3 length: 14 amino acids. V shed 6 bases, J shed 12 bases, and the junction held 13 bases outside the gene matches. Per the germline V gene, CDR1 is DFQATT and CDR2 is SNEGSKA (reference sequence).

With regard to this clonotype: One junction end does not reproduce the germline sequence, and a read error may be involved. The rearrangement links TRBV18 to TRBJ2-5; D ambiguous. Germline V gene lookup returns CDR1 KGHSH and CDR2 LQKENI. This CDR3 has 15 residues. This chain's CDR3 is CASSTQAGPEEIQYF. The DNA for the CDR3 is TGTGCCAGCTCAACTCAGGCCGGTCCCGAAGAGATCCAGTACTTC.

This clonotype came up many times. One end of the junction fails to match germline, which may point to a read error. The J gene is TRBJ2-7, the V gene TRBV29-1, with D maybe TRBD2 (6 bases). This CDR3 is built from 11 residues. The germline gives CDR1 SQVTM, CDR2 ANQGSEA. The CDR3 spells CSVEGTYEQYF. The DNA for the CDR3 is TGCAGCGTGGAAGGGACTTACGAGCAGTACTTC.

This clonotype was detected ten times or more. The V call is TRBV10-3, the J call TRBJ2-5; 7 bases align to TRBD1. Germline V gene sequence: CDR1 ENHRY, CDR2 SYGVKD. This CDR3 is built from 14 residues. V lost 6 bases to trimming and J lost 2 bases; unmatched junction nucleotides: 6. CDR3 sequence (DNA): TGTGCCATCAGCAGGGACAGATATCAAGAGACCCAGTACTTC. Translating it yields CAISRDRYQETQYF.

This clonotype was observed at least ten times. This sequence joins TRBV3-1 and TRBJ1-2; 8 bases match TRBD1. Germline assignment: CDR1 LGHDT and CDR2 YNNKEL (reference sequence). This CDR3 comprises 15 residues. V lost 4 bases to trimming and J lost 7 bases; unmatched junction nucleotides: 11. The CDR3 coding sequence is TGTGCCAGCAGCCCACGGCGACAGGGGTTTGGTGGCTACACCTTC. Its protein is CASSPRRQGFGGYTF.

Points on this clonotype: A read error is possible here, since a much larger clone lies one base away. The CDR3 sequence is CASKIGHGLQETQYF. Here the CDR3 DNA reads TGTGCCAGTAAGATAGGACACGGCTTACAAGAGACCCAGTACTTC. This sequence joins TRBV6-1 and TRBJ2-5, with D tentatively TRBD1 (5 bases). V was shortened by 9 bases and J by 2 bases, with 19 bases between the two germline ends. Germline V gene lookup returns CDR1 MNHNS and CDR2 SASEGT. There are 15 residues in the CDR3.

This clonotype was counted many times. The chain links TRBV12-3 or TRBV12-4 to TRBJ1-5, with D maybe TRBD1 (6 bases). The CDR3 loop spans 16 amino acids. Between the trimmed V and J ends, which lost 5 bases and 0 bases, there was a span of 14 bases. CDR3 region: CASSPGYRDSNQPQHF. DNA of the CDR3: TGTGCCAGCAGTCCTGGATACAGGGATAGCAATCAGCCCCAGCATTTT.

This clonotype was seen at least ten times. Since no conserved phenylalanine or tryptophan closes the CDR3, a read error is the likely cause. The DNA is left out, because the CDR3 cannot be placed on it with certainty; the CDR3 is given as TCRdb lists it. The V call is TRBV7-8, the J call TRBJ2-5; the table's D call of TRBD2 was not tested on the DNA. The CDR3 is made up of 8 amino acids, end residues included. The germline V gene encodes CDR1 SGHVS and CDR2 FQNEAQ. The CDR3 spells CASSSDGP.

This clonotype was detected ten times or more. Compared with germline, one end of the junction differs, possibly owing to a read error. The chain couples TRBV5-1 to TRBJ1-1; D gene unclear. Per germline, CDR1 SGHRS and CDR2 YFSETQ. The CDR3 is 14 residues long. CDR3 in amino acids: CASSFESPNTEVFF. CDR3 coding DNA: TGCGCCAGCAGCTTTGAGTCTCCGAACACTGAAGTTTTCTTT.

This clonotype was counted many times. The chain has TRBV12-3 or TRBV12-4 and TRBJ2-3; the match to TRBD1 covers 8 bases. V was pared by 7 bases and J by 4 bases, with 10 bases of the junction left unmatched. This CDR3 comprises 15 residues. CDR3 sequence: CASTGGAIEPDTQYF. CDR3 nucleotides: TGTGCCAGCACAGGGGGCGCAATCGAGCCAGATACGCAGTATTTT.

This clonotype was observed at least ten times. J is TRBJ2-7 and V is TRBV5-1, with D possibly TRBD1 on 6 matching bases. CDR3 size: 13 residues. V was clipped by 5 bases and J by 3 bases, with 12 bases between them. CDR1 is SGHRS and CDR2 is YFSETQ in the germline V gene. The CDR3 bases are TGCGCCAGCAGTCCTGGACAGCTCTACGAGCAGTACTTC. Its protein is CASSPGQLYEQYF.